A single sample is the source of the 19 T cell receptor beta chains below, sequenced in a study of blood T cell repertoires in COVID-19. Only in-frame clones appear in the TCRdb table, and some are missing; sequencing was by immunoSEQ multiplex PCR. The sample shows nearly 100,000 clones, around four fifths of them seen only once. The sequencing sample was made of peripheral blood. The receptors derive from a man aged 65-85 years with acute or convalescent COVID-19.

V usage is TRBV30 and J usage is TRBJ1-5; TRBD1 might be the D (5 bases). Germline CDR1 is GTSNPN and CDR2 is SVGIG (reference sequence). Trimming removed 5 bases from V and 8 bases from J, with 16 bases in between. The CDR3 is 13 amino acids. The CDR3: CAWDYGGREPQHF. Here the CDR3 DNA reads TGTGCCTGGGATTACGGGGGGAGGGAGCCCCAGCATTTT. Full variable domain (missing parts from reference TRBV30 and TRBJ1-5): SQTIHQWPATLVQPVGSPLSLECTVEGTSNPNLYWYRQAAGRGLQLLFYSVGIGQISSEVPQNLSASRPQDRQFILSSKKLLLSDSGFYLCAWDYGGREPQHFGDGTRLSIL.

The chain combines TRBV11-1 with TRBJ2-1; weak D call: TRBD2 (6 bases). Germline V lookup: CDR1 SGHAT, CDR2 FQDESV (reference sequence). The CDR3 has 14 amino acids. With 8 bases removed from V and 5 bases from J, the gap between germline ends came to 16 bases. This CDR3 reads CASAGRFVDNEQFF. Here the CDR3 DNA reads TGTGCCAGCGCTGGGAGGTTCGTGGACAATGAGCAGTTCTTC.

The chain links TRBV6-5 to TRBJ2-3; 8 nucleotides agree with TRBD2. The junction had 1 base not matched to a gene; V was cut back by 1 base and J by 1 base. CDR1 is MNHEY, CDR2 SVGAGI, per germline. The CDR3 loop spans 15 amino acids. The CDR3 nucleotides read TGTGCCAGCAGTTACTGGCGGGGGGGCACAGATACGCAGTATTTT. Protein sequence: CASSYWRGGTDTQYF.

CDR3 loop: CASSPPTSRSTDTQYF. CDR3 bases: TGTGCCAGCTCACCACCAACCAGCAGGAGCACAGATACGCAGTATTTT. The chain has TRBV18 and TRBJ2-3; D is unresolved. V dropped 0 bases and J dropped 0 bases, with 10 bases sitting between them. Germline CDR1 is KGHSH and CDR2 is LQKENI. The CDR3 has 16 amino acids.

The chain is built from TRBV7-3 and TRBJ1-1; TRBD1 matches at 8 bases. The CDR3 is made up of 15 amino acids. V shed 3 bases, J shed 11 bases, and the junction held 14 bases outside the gene matches. Germline CDR1 SGHTA, CDR2 FQGTGA. CDR3 sequence (DNA): TGTGCCAGCAGCTTTGCCGCAGGGGGCGCTTGGTCCGCTTTCTTT. Translating gives CASSFAAGGAWSAFF.

This clone was observed a single time. V is TRBV7-2 and J is TRBJ1-2; no definite D call. There are 16 residues in the CDR3. Germline lookup yields CDR1 SGHTA and CDR2 FQGNSA. V dropped 1 base and J dropped 12 bases, with 24 bases sitting between them. The CDR3 DNA follows: TGTGCCAGCAGCTTAGGGTCGTCGGGCCCCCTTAGGGAGAACACCTTC. Translation: CASSLGSSGPLRENTF.

J is TRBJ1-4 and V is TRBV19; D gene unclear. This CDR3 has 12 residues. V was cut by 7 bases and J by 7 bases, with 10 bases left in between. Per the germline V gene, CDR1 is LNHDA and CDR2 is SQIVND (reference sequence). CDR3 sequence reads: CASNRVGEKLFF. As DNA, the CDR3 is TGTGCCAGTAATCGGGTCGGTGAAAAACTGTTTTTT.

The chain joins TRBV4-3 to TRBJ2-7; 9 positions match TRBD2. The CDR3 loop spans 16 amino acids. Trimming at V came to 3 bases and at J to 2 bases, leaving 8 bases not matched to a gene. Germline CDR1 LGHNA, CDR2 YSLEER. This CDR3 is CASSHEVLAGAYEQYF. In DNA, the CDR3 is TGCGCCAGCAGCCACGAGGTACTAGCGGGTGCCTACGAGCAGTACTTC.

V usage is TRBV11-2 and J usage is TRBJ2-3; 7 nucleotides align to TRBD2. Germline CDR1 SGHAT, CDR2 FQNNGV. V was clipped by 5 bases and J by 0 bases; unmatched bases: 11. The CDR3 is 17 residues long. CDR3 sequence: CASSRPTSTASTDTQYF. In DNA, the CDR3 is TGTGCCAGCAGCAGACCGACTAGCACGGCTAGCACAGATACGCAGTATTTT.

The gene calls are TRBV2 and TRBJ1-5; D is undetermined. The V gene lost 6 bases and the J gene lost 0 bases, with 12 bases spanning the gap. The CDR3 spans 15 residues. The V gene's germline CDR1 is SNHLY and CDR2 FYNNEI. CDR3 region: CASRAVYLSNQPQHF. The CDR3 DNA follows: TGTGCCAGCAGGGCAGTGTACCTTAGCAATCAGCCCCAGCATTTT.

The chain recombines TRBV11-2 with TRBJ1-1; D uncertain. The ends were cut back, 1 base at V and 6 bases at J, with 12 bases in the middle. CDR3 length: 14 amino acids. Germline CDR1 is SGHAT and CDR2 is FQNNGV. The CDR3: CASSLGGFNAEAFF. The CDR3 coding sequence is TGTGCCAGCAGCTTAGGAGGATTTAACGCTGAAGCTTTCTTT.

V and J are TRBV5-1 and TRBJ2-5; a weak D match, TRBD2 (8 bases). Trimming shortened V by 4 bases and J by 5 bases, and 15 bases separated the two germline ends. The CDR3 sequence is 14 residues long. CDR1 and CDR2 (germline): SGHRS, YFSETQ. This CDR3 reads CASSREGAVETQYF. CDR3 DNA: TGCGCCAGCAGCCGGGAGGGGGCGGTGGAGACCCAGTACTTC.

This chain uses TRBV5-5 with TRBJ2-3; 8 bases are shared with TRBD2. This CDR3 spans 17 amino acids. Germline V gene sequence: CDR1 SGHKS, CDR2 YYEKEE (reference sequence). The ends lost 0 bases at V and 4 bases at J; junction bases unmatched: 10. Here the CDR3 DNA reads TGTGCCAGCAGCTTGGTTGAAAATCGACTAGCGTCAGATACGCAGTATTTT. Its protein is CASSLVENRLASDTQYF. Drawing the rest from reference TRBV5-5 and TRBJ2-3, the complete variable domain is DAGVTQSPTHLIKTRGQQVTLRCSPISGHKSVSWYQQVLGQGPQFIFQYYEKEERGRGNFPDRFSARQFPNYSSELNVNALLLGDSALYLCASSLVENRLASDTQYFGPGTRLTVL.

This clone was detected only a few times. The V call is TRBV7-8, the J call TRBJ1-2, with a weak D call TRBD1 (5 bases). The V end lost 1 base, the J end lost 4 bases, and 13 bases lay between the germline ends. Germline lookup yields CDR1 SGHVS and CDR2 FQNEAQ. This CDR3 is built from 15 residues. The CDR3: CASSLVKGQGYGYTF. The CDR3 DNA follows: TGTGCCAGCAGCTTAGTGAAGGGTCAGGGCTATGGCTACACCTTC. The full variable domain, completed using reference TRBV7-8 and TRBJ1-2, is GAGVSQSPRYKVAKRGQDVALRCDPISGHVSLFWYQQALGQGPEFLTYFQNEAQLDKSGLPSDRFFAERPEGSVSTLKIQRTQQEDSAVYLCASSLVKGQGYGYTFGSGTRLTVV.

This CDR3 is CASTGQGVSPLHF. Written as DNA, the CDR3 is TGTGCCAGCACCGGACAGGGCGTTTCACCCCTCCACTTT. The chain recombines TRBV5-8 with TRBJ1-6, with 8 positions matching TRBD1. Germline V gene data show CDR1 as SGHTS and CDR2 as YDEGEE. This CDR3 is built from 13 residues. The J segment lost 9 bases and the V segment lost 6 bases, leaving 5 bases of the junction unmatched.

This clone was counted a single time. The DNA for the CDR3 is TGTGCCAGCAGCGCCCTACAGGGGGAAAACAATCAGCCCCAGCATTTT. It is translated as CASSALQGENNQPQHF. J is TRBJ1-5 and V is TRBV9; 8 bases fit TRBD1. Germline V lookup: CDR1 SGDLS, CDR2 YYNGEE. The CDR3 covers 16 residues. J was trimmed by 3 bases and V by 3 bases; bases with no gene match: 8. Full variable domain (outside the CDR3, taken from reference TRBV9 and TRBJ1-5): DSGVTQTPKHLITATGQRVTLRCSPRSGDLSVYWYQQSLDQGLQFLIQYYNGEERAKGNILERFSAQQFPDLHSELNLSSLELGDSALYFCASSALQGENNQPQHFGDGTRLSIL.

A single count supports this clone. The gene calls are TRBV2 and TRBJ1-3, with D tentatively TRBD1 (6 bases). V was pared by 1 base and J by 0 bases, with 13 bases between. The CDR3 sequence is 17 residues long. Germline assignment: CDR1 SNHLY and CDR2 FYNNEI. The CDR3 DNA is TGTGCCAGCAGTGAAGTGGGGACAACAATCTCTGGAAACACCATATATTTT. This translates into CASSEVGTTISGNTIYF.

V usage is TRBV7-9 and J usage is TRBJ2-3; D is undetermined. The length of the CDR3 is 18 residues. The V and J ends lost 6 bases and 5 bases respectively, with 27 bases between them. CDR1 is SEHNR and CDR2 is FQNEAQ in the germline V gene (reference sequence). The CDR3 sequence is CASRPPFRSRSPGDTQYF. In DNA form, the CDR3 reads TGTGCCAGCAGACCCCCTTTTCGGAGCCGCAGCCCGGGAGATACGCAGTATTTT.

The chain is built from TRBV18 and TRBJ2-2, with 14 bases that match TRBD2. This CDR3 spans 17 amino acids. Germline trimming cut 3 bases from V and 6 bases from J; bases unmatched to any gene: 6. CDR1 KGHSH and CDR2 LQKENI come from the germline V gene. The CDR3 nucleotides read TGTGCCAGCTCACCTTCGTCGGGACTAGCGGGAGCCGGGGAGCTGTTTTTT. Its protein is CASSPSSGLAGAGELFF.